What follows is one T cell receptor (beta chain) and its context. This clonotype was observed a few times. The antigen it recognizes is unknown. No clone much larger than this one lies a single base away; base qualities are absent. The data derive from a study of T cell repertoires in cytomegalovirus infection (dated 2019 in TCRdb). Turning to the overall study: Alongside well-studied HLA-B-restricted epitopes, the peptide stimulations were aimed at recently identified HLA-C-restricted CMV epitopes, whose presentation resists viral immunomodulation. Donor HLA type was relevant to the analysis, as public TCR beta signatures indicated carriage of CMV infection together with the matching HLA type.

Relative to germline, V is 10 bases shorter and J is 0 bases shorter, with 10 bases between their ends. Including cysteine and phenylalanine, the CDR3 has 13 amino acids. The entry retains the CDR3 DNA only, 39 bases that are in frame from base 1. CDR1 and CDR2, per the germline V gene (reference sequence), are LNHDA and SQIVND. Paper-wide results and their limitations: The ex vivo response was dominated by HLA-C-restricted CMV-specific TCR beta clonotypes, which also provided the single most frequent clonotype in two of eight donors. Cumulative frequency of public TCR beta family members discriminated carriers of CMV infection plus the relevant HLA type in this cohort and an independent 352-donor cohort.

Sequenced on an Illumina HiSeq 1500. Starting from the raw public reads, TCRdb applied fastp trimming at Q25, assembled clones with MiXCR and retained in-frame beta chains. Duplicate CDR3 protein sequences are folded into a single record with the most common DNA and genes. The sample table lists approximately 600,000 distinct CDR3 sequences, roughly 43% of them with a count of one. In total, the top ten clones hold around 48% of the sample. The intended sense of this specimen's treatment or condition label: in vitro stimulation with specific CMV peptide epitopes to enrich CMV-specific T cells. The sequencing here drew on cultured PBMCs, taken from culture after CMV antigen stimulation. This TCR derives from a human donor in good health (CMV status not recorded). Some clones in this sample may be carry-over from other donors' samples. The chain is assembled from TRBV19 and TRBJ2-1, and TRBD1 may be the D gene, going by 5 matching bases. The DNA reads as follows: TGTGCCACCCGCAGGGTCTCCTACAATGAGCAGTTCTTC. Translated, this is CATRRVSYNEQFF.